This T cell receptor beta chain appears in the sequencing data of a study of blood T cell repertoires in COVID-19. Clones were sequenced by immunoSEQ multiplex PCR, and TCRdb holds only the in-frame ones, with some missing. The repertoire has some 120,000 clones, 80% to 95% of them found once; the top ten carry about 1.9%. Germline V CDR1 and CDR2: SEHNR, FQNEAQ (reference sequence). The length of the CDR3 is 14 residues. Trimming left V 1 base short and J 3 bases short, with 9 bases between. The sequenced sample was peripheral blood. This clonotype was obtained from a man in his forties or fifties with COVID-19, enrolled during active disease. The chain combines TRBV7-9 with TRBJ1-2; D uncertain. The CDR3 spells CASSLDTVYYGYTF. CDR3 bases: TGTGCCAGCAGCTTAGATACGGTTTACTATGGCTACACCTTC.